Presented here are 10 T cell receptor beta chains from one specimen sequenced in a study of T cell repertoires in cytomegalovirus infection. Via MiXCR, TCRdb re-called the reads, giving one row per CDR3 protein. This table has 110,000 to 150,000 distinct CDR3 sequences, 6.5% appearing once. The sequenced material came from PBMCs. The receptors stem from a human donor in good health (CMV status not recorded). Some clones in this sample may be carry-over from other donors' samples.

Many counts were recorded for this clonotype. The rearrangement links TRBV2 to TRBJ2-5; D is unresolved. The germline V gene has CDR1 SNHLY and CDR2 FYNNEI. The CDR3 consists of 13 residues. Trimming pared 4 bases from V and 2 bases from J, leaving 8 bases between. The CDR3 DNA is TGTGCCAGCAGTGGCGGAAAACAAGAGACCCAGTACTTC. It yields the protein CASSGGKQETQYF.

The V and J genes are TRBV7-3 and TRBJ2-1, with no clear D. The V and J ends lost 5 bases and 6 bases respectively, with 14 bases between them. In germline, CDR1 is SGHTA, CDR2 FQGTGA. CDR3 length equals 14 residues. CDR3 sequence reads: CASSRDGGRNEQFF. DNA of the CDR3: TGTGCCAGCAGCCGTGATGGTGGGCGCAATGAGCAGTTCTTC.

In this sample, this clonotype turned up many times. This sequence joins TRBV7-2 and TRBJ2-5, with D perhaps TRBD1 or TRBD2 (6 bases each). V lost 5 bases to trimming and J lost 5 bases, with 18 bases between them. The CDR3 totals 15 residues. From germline, CDR1 is SGHTA and CDR2 FQGNSA. The CDR3 DNA reads as TGTGCCAGCAGCCGGGGACCGGGGGCGGGTGAGACCCAGTACTTC. Encoded protein: CASSRGPGAGETQYF.

About this clonotype itself: One base away lies a much larger clone, so this may be a sequencing read error. This chain uses TRBV2 with TRBJ2-5; TRBD2 matches at 9 bases. Germline V gene lookup returns CDR1 SNHLY and CDR2 FYNNEI. The CDR3 has 17 residues. This CDR3 reads CSSSESGLAGSQETQYF. CDR3 DNA: TGTTCCAGCAGTGAGAGTGGTCTAGCGGGGTCCCAAGAGACCCAGTACTTC.

This clonotype has a count of ten or more. This rearrangement joins TRBV20-1 to TRBJ1-5, with a tentative D call TRBD1 (6 bases). Trimming pared 0 bases from V and 0 bases from J, leaving 12 bases between. CDR1 and CDR2 from the germline V gene are DFQATT and SNEGSKA (reference sequence). The CDR3 has 16 amino acids. CDR3 DNA sequence: TGCAGTGCTAGAGACCTGGACAGCCCTAGCAATCAGCCCCAGCATTTT. This codes for CSARDLDSPSNQPQHF.

This clonotype was recorded many times. J is TRBJ2-5 and V is TRBV12-3 or TRBV12-4; 8 bases line up with TRBD2. After removal of 8 bases from V and 5 bases from J, the junction contained 13 bases not matched to a gene. This CDR3 comprises 15 residues. Written as DNA, the CDR3 is TGTGCCAGCGGACGGAATGAGGGACTAGAGGAGACCCAGTACTTC. This gives the protein CASGRNEGLEETQYF.

This clonotype was detected ten times or more. The chain joins TRBV15 to TRBJ1-1; perhaps TRBD1 as D (5 bases). V lost 0 bases, J lost 3 bases, and 11 bases lay in between. CDR3 length: 15 residues. Germline V gives CDR1 LNHNV, CDR2 YYDKDF (reference sequence). The CDR3 bases are TGTGCCACCAGCAGAGATCCCGGGGCGGACACTGAAGCTTTCTTT. It yields the protein CATSRDPGADTEAFF.

The sample holds many counts of this clonotype. The rearrangement links TRBV7-2 to TRBJ1-1, with TRBD1 identical over 12 bases. V lost 5 bases, J lost 4 bases, and 11 bases stayed unmatched. There are 17 residues in the CDR3. From germline, CDR1 is SGHTA and CDR2 FQGNSA. The CDR3 DNA sequence: TGTGCCAGCAGCCCTATCGGGACAGGGGGCGTTGGCACTGAAGCTTTCTTT. It specifies CASSPIGTGGVGTEAFF.

This clonotype was seen a few times. This sequence joins TRBV4-2 and TRBJ2-2; D is possibly TRBD2 (5 bases). Germline lookup yields CDR1 LGHNA and CDR2 YNFKEQ. CDR3 length equals 16 residues. Trimming removed 0 bases at V and 5 bases at J, with 13 bases between. The CDR3, as DNA: TGTGCCAGCAGCCAAGATTATTCTCGGGATACCGGGGAGCTGTTTTTT. Amino acid sequence: CASSQDYSRDTGELFF.

This clonotype was found many times. The chain recombines TRBV7-2 with TRBJ2-5, with 7 bases identical to TRBD2. J was trimmed by 1 base and V by 5 bases; bases with no gene match: 22. The CDR3 totals 20 residues. Germline CDR1 SGHTA, CDR2 FQGNSA. The CDR3 nucleotides read TGTGCCAGCAGCCCCACTCTGTGGGCGGGGGATTTGCGAGGCCAAGAGACCCAGTACTTC. As protein: CASSPTLWAGDLRGQETQYF.